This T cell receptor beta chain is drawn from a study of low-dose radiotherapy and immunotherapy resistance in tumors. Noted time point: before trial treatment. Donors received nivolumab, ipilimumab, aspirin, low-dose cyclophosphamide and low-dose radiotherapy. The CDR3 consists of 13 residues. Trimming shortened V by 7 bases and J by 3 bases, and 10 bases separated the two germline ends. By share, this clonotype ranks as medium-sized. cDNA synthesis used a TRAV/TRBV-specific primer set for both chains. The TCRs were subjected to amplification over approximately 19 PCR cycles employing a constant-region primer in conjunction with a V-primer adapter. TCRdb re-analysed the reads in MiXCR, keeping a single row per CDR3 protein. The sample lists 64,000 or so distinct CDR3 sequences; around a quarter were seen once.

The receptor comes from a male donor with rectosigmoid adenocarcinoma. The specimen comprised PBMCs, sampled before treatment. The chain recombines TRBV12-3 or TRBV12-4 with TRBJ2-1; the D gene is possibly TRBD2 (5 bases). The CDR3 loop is CASTSGFYNEQFF. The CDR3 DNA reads TGTGCCAGCACGTCGGGGTTCTACAATGAGCAGTTCTTC.